This TCR beta chain was obtained from a study of blood T cells in healthy people across ages. Overall study results and limits: With unsorted PBMCs, a conclusive comparison of naive versus antigen-experienced cells was not possible. Age showed a roughly linear inverse relationship with TCR beta diversity per million T cells. Any changes in expanded clonotypes were possibly confounded, as donor CMV status remained unknown.

The germline CDR1 and CDR2 sequences are SGHRS and YFSETQ. The length of the CDR3 is 15 residues. V lost 1 base and J lost 2, with 10 bases in between. Then a second PCR, running roughly 7 to 11 cycles, was carried out with a sample-barcoded 5' primer and a J-beta primer mix. TCRdb used MiXCR to reprocess the 5' RACE reads, holding one entry per CDR3 protein. Altogether around 790,000 distinct CDR3 sequences are present, 44% being singletons, with the ten largest covering roughly a fifth. Comment on this clonotype: Its antigen is still unknown.

The gene calls are TRBV5-1 and TRBJ2-1; tentatively, D is TRBD1 (6 bases). This TCR was recovered from a man between 60 and 75 years old in good health. Sequenced material: blood. CDR3 amino acids: CASSLSTGPYNEQFF. The CDR3 DNA sequence: TGCGCCAGCAGCTTGTCTACAGGGCCCTACAATGAGCAGTTCTTC.